This T cell receptor (beta chain) was sequenced in a study of T cell responses to AZD1222 COVID-19 vaccine. Study-level points and caveats: Spike regions recognized by vaccine-associated CD4 TCRs spanned the protein, led by 160-218 and 743-854.

Germline V gene sequence: CDR1 SGHNT, CDR2 YYREEE (reference sequence). Trimming took off 3 bases at V and 6 bases at J, with 9 bases between the two ends. This CDR3 has 12 amino acids. The data were produced by immunoSEQ multiplex PCR, yet TCRdb's version contains in-frame clones alone and is incomplete. The sample lists 110,000 to 150,000 clones; roughly nine tenths were seen once. Details on this clone: What it binds is not known.

This chain uses TRBV5-4 with TRBJ1-2; no clear D. The sample consisted of peripheral blood, taken on day 0 of AZD1222 vaccination. The clonotype originates from an adult in good health. DNA of the CDR3: TGTGCCAGCAGCTCGGATCGTGATGGCTACACCTTC. It codes for CASSSDRDGYTF.